These 15 T cell receptor beta chains share one sample of origin, sequenced in a study of T cell repertoires in cytomegalovirus infection. TCRdb analysed the reads with MiXCR anew, one entry per CDR3 protein. Of 200,000 or so distinct CDR3 sequences listed, roughly 30% are singletons. The sample taken for sequencing was PBMCs. Source of these receptors: a human donor in good health (CMV status not recorded). Some clones in this sample may be carry-over from other donors' samples.

The rearrangement uses TRBV30 and TRBJ1-1, with 12 bases lining up with TRBD1. This CDR3 region has 14 residues. The trim removed 3 bases at V and 11 bases at J, leaving 10 bases unmatched. Germline V gives CDR1 GTSNPN, CDR2 SVGIG (reference sequence). The CDR3 loop is CAWSQGQGAAGAFF. The CDR3 DNA reads TGTGCCTGGAGCCAGGGACAGGGGGCGGCAGGGGCTTTCTTT.

This clonotype was observed many times. The chain has TRBV7-2 and TRBJ2-6, with D maybe TRBD1 (6 bases). The CDR3 runs to 19 residues. V lost 1 base, J lost 0 bases, and 16 bases lay in between. The germline gives CDR1 SGHTA, CDR2 FQGNSA. The CDR3 DNA sequence: TGTGCCAGCAGCTTAGGCGGCGCAGGGGCTCCCTCTGGGGCCAACGTCCTGACTTTC. As protein: CASSLGGAGAPSGANVLTF.

J is TRBJ1-1 and V is TRBV12-3 or TRBV12-4; weak D call: TRBD1 (6 bases). The CDR3 has 15 amino acids. Trimming stripped 6 bases from V and 1 base from J, with 15 bases between. Written as DNA, the CDR3 is TGTGCCAGCAGACTTTCGCAGGGGTCGAACACTGAAGCTTTCTTT. Residues: CASRLSQGSNTEAFF.

This clonotype was picked up many times. This rearrangement joins TRBV11-2 to TRBJ2-7; weak D call: TRBD2 (6 bases). Per germline, CDR1 SGHAT and CDR2 FQNNGV. CDR3 length: 13 residues. V was shortened by 3 bases and J by 5 bases, with 11 bases between the two germline ends. CDR3 protein: CASSFGGLNEQYF. The CDR3 nucleotides are TGTGCCAGCAGCTTCGGGGGATTGAACGAGCAGTACTTC.

This sequence joins TRBV19 and TRBJ1-1; D is uncertain. Germline V gene sequence: CDR1 LNHDA, CDR2 SQIVND (reference sequence). The CDR3 is 13 residues long. The V end was cut by 3 bases, the J end by 3 bases, with 8 bases between. The CDR3 nucleotides read TGTGCCAGTAGTATCACGGGCGACACTGAAGCTTTCTTT. Translating gives CASSITGDTEAFF.

This clonotype was found many times. V gene TRBV3-1 combines with J gene TRBJ2-1; unclear D gene. Trimming took off 1 base at V and 4 bases at J, with 11 bases between the two ends. The CDR3 is made up of 15 amino acids. The germline CDR1 and CDR2 sequences are LGHDT and YNNKEL (reference sequence). The CDR3 DNA is TGTGCCAGCAGCCAAGGACTCAACATTTACAATGAGCAGTTCTTC. As protein: CASSQGLNIYNEQFF.

This clonotype was found a few times. The CDR3 DNA is TGTGCCAGCAGCCCTTCAGGACTAGCTCCCAATGAGCAGTTCTTC. Amino acids: CASSPSGLAPNEQFF. The V gene is TRBV7-3, the J gene TRBJ2-1; 8 bases match TRBD2. The junction had 9 bases not matched to a gene; V was cut back by 5 bases and J by 6 bases. The CDR3 has 15 residues. CDR1 and CDR2 from the germline V gene are SGHTA and FQGTGA.

This clonotype was detected a few times. The chain combines TRBV6-1 with TRBJ2-6, with D perhaps matching TRBD2 (6 bases). The CDR3 loop spans 16 amino acids. V was pared by 3 bases and J by 1 base, with 10 bases between. Germline V gene data show CDR1 as MNHNS and CDR2 as SASEGT. The CDR3, as DNA: TGTGCCAGCAGTGAGGAGGGAAATTCTGGGGCCAACGTCCTGACTTTC. It translates to CASSEEGNSGANVLTF.

As concerns this clonotype: This may arise from a read error, as a much more abundant clone is one base away. The V call is TRBV12-3 or TRBV12-4, the J call TRBJ1-1; D is undetermined. The CDR3 is 12 residues long. V lost 3 bases and J 3 bases, leaving 5 bases between the germline ends. The CDR3 here is CASSFMDTEAFF. CDR3 nucleotides: TGTGCCAGCAGTTTTATGGACACTGAAGCTTTCTTT.

This clonotype was counted only a few times. This rearrangement joins TRBV12-3 or TRBV12-4 to TRBJ1-1; D is unresolved. V lost 5 bases and J lost 5, with 15 bases in between. This CDR3 contains 14 residues. The CDR3 DNA sequence: TGTGCCAGCAGTCGTGTGGGGTCGTATACTGAAGCTTTCTTT. Translating it yields CASSRVGSYTEAFF.

In regard to this clonotype: One junction end disagrees with the germline gene, perhaps due to a read error. This chain links TRBV6-6 with TRBJ2-1, with no clear D. The CDR3 length is 15 residues. Germline V lookup: CDR1 MNHNY, CDR2 SVGAGI (reference sequence). CDR3 amino acids: CAISPRAIKMNEQFF. The CDR3 coding sequence is TGTGCCATCAGTCCCCGGGCCATTAAGATGAATGAGCAGTTCTTC.

V gene TRBV12-3 or TRBV12-4 combines with J gene TRBJ2-7, with D uncertain. This CDR3 is built from 14 residues. The V end lost 6 bases, the J end lost 3 bases, and 15 bases lay between the germline ends. The CDR3 bases are TGTGCCAGCAGACGGCGTTCAAGCGACTACGAGCAGTACTTC. Translated: CASRRRSSDYEQYF.

This clonotype has only a few counts. The chain couples TRBV6-5 to TRBJ1-5, with D unclear. Trimming took off 6 bases at V and 4 bases at J, with 13 bases between the two ends. Germline V gene lookup returns CDR1 MNHEY and CDR2 SVGAGI. This CDR3 spans 14 amino acids. This CDR3 is CASSSSHGNQPQHF. In DNA form, the CDR3 reads TGTGCCAGCAGCTCATCCCATGGGAATCAGCCCCAGCATTTT.

The chain carries TRBV2 and TRBJ1-2; D gene unclear. V lost 7 bases and J 2 bases, leaving 20 bases between the germline ends. CDR1 and CDR2 (germline): SNHLY, FYNNEI. This CDR3 comprises 16 residues. This CDR3 is CASKIRRFRENYGYTF. The CDR3 nucleotides are TGTGCCAGCAAGATCAGGAGGTTTAGGGAAAACTATGGCTACACCTTC.

J is TRBJ2-1 and V is TRBV5-6, with TRBD2 identical over 8 bases. The CDR3 runs to 15 residues. Unmatched junction bases numbered 6, after V lost 2 bases and J lost 5 bases. Germline V lookup: CDR1 SGHDT, CDR2 YYEEEE. CDR3 nucleotides: TGTGCCAGCAGCTTTTGGACTAGCAGCCACAATGAGCAGTTCTTC. Its translation is CASSFWTSSHNEQFF.